These 24 T cell receptor beta chains were sequenced from one sample in a study of cytomegalovirus exposure and HLA in healthy donors. PCR used 60 Vbeta primers and 13 Jbeta primers. TCRdb's table, derived via immunoSEQ multiplex PCR, lists solely in-frame clones and lacks some. Of roughly 130,000 clones in the sample, about 80% were seen once. Sequencing was performed on PBMCs. The receptors derive from a man aged 25 to 40 in good health and CMV-seronegative.

V is TRBV5-1 and J is TRBJ2-7, with 8 bases aligning to TRBD2. In germline, CDR1 is SGHRS, CDR2 YFSETQ. CDR3 length equals 16 residues. The trim removed 7 bases at V and 2 bases at J, leaving 14 bases unmatched. The CDR3 spells CASRLAGGQPTYEQYF. The CDR3 bases are TGCGCCAGCCGTCTAGCGGGTGGGCAGCCGACCTACGAGCAGTACTTC.

This CDR3 reads CASSRNTGELFF. The CDR3 DNA follows: TGTGCCAGCAGCCGGAACACCGGGGAGCTGTTTTTT. V gene TRBV7-9 combines with J gene TRBJ2-2; D remains ambiguous. In germline, CDR1 is SEHNR, CDR2 FQNEAQ (reference sequence). CDR3 size: 12 residues. V was shortened by 5 bases and J by 1 base, with 2 bases between the two germline ends.

The chain recombines TRBV5-4 with TRBJ1-1; no clear D. CDR1 is SGHNT, CDR2 YYREEE, per germline (reference sequence). Trimming stripped 0 bases from V and 8 bases from J, with 11 bases between. This CDR3 has 13 residues. CDR3 in DNA: TGTGCCAGCAGCTTGGAGGCGGGCCGCGAAGCTTTCTTT. The encoded protein is CASSLEAGREAFF.

The rearrangement links TRBV4-1 to TRBJ1-4; 10 bases map to TRBD1. Germline CDR1 and CDR2: MGHRA and YSYEKL. Unmatched junction bases numbered 12, after V lost 4 bases and J lost 7 bases. The CDR3 loop spans 17 amino acids. The CDR3 spells CASSRPGTGAGGEKLFF. CDR3 coding DNA: TGCGCCAGCAGCCGTCCCGGGACAGGGGCGGGCGGTGAAAAACTGTTTTTT.

The gene calls are TRBV28 and TRBJ2-7; D is perhaps TRBD1 (6 bases). Trimming left V 2 bases short and J 4 bases short, with 15 bases between. CDR1 is MDHEN and CDR2 is SYDVKM in the germline V gene. The CDR3 runs to 15 residues. CDR3 protein: CASSLPGTNGYEQYF. CDR3 in DNA: TGTGCCAGCAGTTTACCCGGGACAAACGGTTACGAGCAGTACTTC. Looking up the rest from reference TRBV28 and TRBJ2-7 gives the full variable domain: DVKVTQSSRYLVKRTGEKVFLECVQDMDHENMFWYRQDPGLGLRLIYFSYDVKMKEKGDIPEGYSVSREKKERFSLILESASTNQTSMYLCASSLPGTNGYEQYFGPGTRLTVT.

The V gene is TRBV9, the J gene TRBJ1-2; 7 nucleotides line up with TRBD1. The CDR3 length is 15 residues. Looked up from germline, CDR1 is SGDLS and CDR2 is YYNGEE. V shed 0 bases and J 6 bases; nucleotides not matched to a gene: 8. CDR3 DNA: TGTGCCAGCAGCGTAGCGCTCGACAGGGTCCATGGCTACACCTTC. Its protein is CASSVALDRVHGYTF.

This clone was seen once. In DNA form, the CDR3 reads TGTGCCAGCGGCCGGGGGACAGCTACTGGAAACACCATATATTTT. Translating it yields CASGRGTATGNTIYF. The chain has TRBV28 and TRBJ1-3; TRBD1 agrees at 7 bases. V was pared by 8 bases and J by 2 bases, with 9 bases of the junction left unmatched. The CDR3 extends over 15 amino acids. Germline values: CDR1 MDHEN, CDR2 SYDVKM. Full variable domain (rest looked up from reference TRBV28 and TRBJ1-3): DVKVTQSSRYLVKRTGEKVFLECVQDMDHENMFWYRQDPGLGLRLIYFSYDVKMKEKGDIPEGYSVSREKKERFSLILESASTNQTSMYLCASGRGTATGNTIYFGEGSWLTVV.

The V and J genes are TRBV2 and TRBJ1-2, with 7 nucleotides matching TRBD1. V was pared by 6 bases and J by 7 bases, with 17 bases of the junction left unmatched. The CDR3 is 16 amino acids. Per germline, CDR1 SNHLY and CDR2 FYNNEI. The chain's CDR3 is CASRERVDRAGRGYTF. CDR3 DNA sequence: TGTGCCAGCAGGGAACGGGTTGACAGGGCCGGACGTGGCTACACCTTC.

The chain carries TRBV27 and TRBJ1-4, with 11 positions matching TRBD1. Germline V gene lookup returns CDR1 MNHEY and CDR2 SMNVEV (reference sequence). Trimming cost V 5 bases and J 10 bases; bases outside gene matches: 18. CDR3 length equals 18 residues. Here the CDR3 DNA reads TGTGCCAGCAGTCAAGGGACAGGGGGTAGCCTGAGTCGGGGAAAACTGTTTTTT. Translating gives CASSQGTGGSLSRGKLFF.

The chain links TRBV7-2 to TRBJ1-5; D unresolved. Trimming shortened V by 4 bases and J by 0 bases, and 13 bases separated the two germline ends. CDR1 and CDR2 from the germline V gene are SGHTA and FQGNSA. The length of the CDR3 is 16 residues. The CDR3 here is CASSSGSRYSNQPQHF. CDR3 in DNA: TGTGCCAGCAGCTCCGGGTCGCGTTATAGCAATCAGCCCCAGCATTTT.

The rearrangement joins TRBV7-8 to TRBJ2-7; 7 nucleotides line up with TRBD2. The CDR3 extends over 15 amino acids. With V trimmed by 5 bases and J by 2 bases, 9 bases remained unmatched. Germline V gene data show CDR1 as SGHVS and CDR2 as FQNEAQ. The CDR3 region has the DNA TGTGCCAGCAGCCAAGCGGGACGGCCAACCTACGAGCAGTACTTC. It encodes CASSQAGRPTYEQYF. Full variable domain (remainder filled in from reference TRBV7-8 and TRBJ2-7): GAGVSQSPRYKVAKRGQDVALRCDPISGHVSLFWYQQALGQGPEFLTYFQNEAQLDKSGLPSDRFFAERPEGSVSTLKIQRTQQEDSAVYLCASSQAGRPTYEQYFGPGTRLTVT.

V usage is TRBV28 and J usage is TRBJ1-2; D might be TRBD1 (6 bases). V lost 2 bases and J 11 bases, leaving 12 bases between the germline ends. This CDR3 has 12 residues. The germline V gene encodes CDR1 MDHEN and CDR2 SYDVKM. CDR3 amino acids: CASSLEQGRYTF. CDR3 sequence (DNA): TGTGCCAGCAGTTTAGAACAGGGTCGATACACCTTC.

V usage is TRBV7-2 and J usage is TRBJ2-7, with D possibly being TRBD2 (5 bases). V was pared by 6 bases and J by 9 bases, with 24 bases between. This CDR3 region has 15 residues. Germline lookup yields CDR1 SGHTA and CDR2 FQGNSA. CDR3 loop: CASRLANSEESVQYF. The DNA for the CDR3 is TGTGCCAGCAGGCTAGCCAACAGCGAGGAAAGCGTGCAGTACTTC.

The J gene is TRBJ1-4, the V gene TRBV11-2; perhaps TRBD1 as D (5 bases). Trimming shortened V by 5 bases and J by 8 bases, and 15 bases separated the two germline ends. The germline V gene has CDR1 SGHAT and CDR2 FQNNGV. The CDR3 length is 14 residues. This CDR3 is CASSRWGGYEKLFF. The CDR3 nucleotides read TGTGCCAGCAGCCGATGGGGGGGGTACGAAAAACTGTTTTTT.

The J gene is TRBJ2-7, the V gene TRBV7-2; possible D gene TRBD2, 6 bases. CDR1 and CDR2 from the germline V gene are SGHTA and FQGNSA. The length of the CDR3 is 13 residues. With 5 bases removed from V and 2 bases from J, the gap between germline ends came to 10 bases. The CDR3 region has the DNA TGTGCCAGCAGCCCGGGAGTCGCCTACGAGCAGTACTTC. Amino acid sequence: CASSPGVAYEQYF.

The V call is TRBV5-1, the J call TRBJ1-2; tentative D call: TRBD1 (5 bases). V was cut by 5 bases and J by 7 bases, with 18 bases left in between. Germline V gene sequence: CDR1 SGHRS, CDR2 YFSETQ. The CDR3 has 14 amino acids. CDR3: CASSITTQASGYTF. The CDR3 DNA reads TGCGCCAGCAGTATTACCACACAGGCTAGTGGCTACACCTTC.

The chain is built from TRBV7-9 and TRBJ2-7, with 9 bases matching TRBD2. Germline V gene sequence: CDR1 SEHNR, CDR2 FQNEAQ (reference sequence). The CDR3 loop spans 16 amino acids. The V and J ends lost 1 base and 6 bases, in that order; junction bases with no gene match: 10. Here the CDR3 reads CASSLGWGLATVEQYF. CDR3 bases: TGTGCCAGCAGCTTAGGGTGGGGACTAGCCACCGTCGAGCAGTACTTC.

J is TRBJ2-7 and V is TRBV6-5, with TRBD1 as a possible D gene (5 bases). V lost 6 bases and J lost 4, with 7 bases in between. The CDR3 loop spans 11 amino acids. The germline V gene encodes CDR1 MNHEY and CDR2 SVGAGI. CDR3 nucleotides: TGTGCCAGCAGCCACAGGTACGAGCAGTACTTC. This gives the protein CASSHRYEQYF.

This clone was recorded a few times. In nucleotides, the CDR3 is TGTGCCAGCAGTGAAGGACAGGGTGAAAGCGAGCAGTACTTC. It codes for CASSEGQGESEQYF. The V call is TRBV28, the J call TRBJ2-7, with 8 positions matching TRBD1. V was clipped by 5 bases and J by 6 bases; unmatched bases: 9. The CDR3 has 14 amino acids. Germline V CDR1 and CDR2: MDHEN, SYDVKM.

This chain joins TRBV19 and TRBJ2-7, with 10 bases aligning to TRBD1. CDR1 is LNHDA and CDR2 is SQIVND in the germline V gene (reference sequence). The CDR3 is 15 residues long. The trim removed 5 bases at V and 1 base at J, leaving 5 bases unmatched. DNA for the CDR3: TGTGCCAGTAGTGAGTGGGGACAGGGGTCCTACGAGCAGTACTTC. This sequence encodes CASSEWGQGSYEQYF.

The V gene is TRBV15, the J gene TRBJ2-1; 9 bases line up with TRBD2. Germline V gives CDR1 LNHNV, CDR2 YYDKDF (reference sequence). The V segment lost 1 base and the J segment 4 bases; nucleotides outside the gene matches: 2. The CDR3 length is 15 residues. CDR3 in DNA: TGTGCCACCAGCAGAGCACTAGCGGGTTACAATGAGCAGTTCTTC. Protein: CATSRALAGYNEQFF.

In this sample, this clone turned up once. The chain uses TRBV25-1 and TRBJ1-5; a possible D gene is TRBD1 (6 bases). Trimming removed 9 bases from V and 3 bases from J, with 12 bases in between. This CDR3 spans 13 amino acids. CDR1 is MGHDK and CDR2 is SYGVNS in the germline V gene. The CDR3 DNA reads TGTGCCAGTCAGGGGTTGTACAATCAGCCCCAGCATTTT. It is translated as CASQGLYNQPQHF.

The V and J genes are TRBV7-9 and TRBJ2-5, with D perhaps TRBD1 (5 bases). CDR1 is SEHNR, CDR2 FQNEAQ, per germline (reference sequence). The V end lost 6 bases, the J end lost 2 bases, and 13 bases lay between the germline ends. The CDR3 runs 14 residues. This chain's CDR3 is CASRPWTSQETQYF. The CDR3 nucleotides read TGTGCCAGCAGGCCCTGGACAAGTCAAGAGACCCAGTACTTC.

Only one count was recorded for this clone. The chain couples TRBV27 to TRBJ2-3, with 9 bases lining up with TRBD2. V shed 7 bases and J 3 bases; nucleotides not matched to a gene: 11. The CDR3 extends over 16 amino acids. Per the germline V gene, CDR1 is MNHEY and CDR2 is SMNVEV (reference sequence). The DNA for the CDR3 is TGTGCCAGCATGCGGCGGGATAGCGGGAGTACAGATACGCAGTATTTT. It codes for CASMRRDSGSTDTQYF.